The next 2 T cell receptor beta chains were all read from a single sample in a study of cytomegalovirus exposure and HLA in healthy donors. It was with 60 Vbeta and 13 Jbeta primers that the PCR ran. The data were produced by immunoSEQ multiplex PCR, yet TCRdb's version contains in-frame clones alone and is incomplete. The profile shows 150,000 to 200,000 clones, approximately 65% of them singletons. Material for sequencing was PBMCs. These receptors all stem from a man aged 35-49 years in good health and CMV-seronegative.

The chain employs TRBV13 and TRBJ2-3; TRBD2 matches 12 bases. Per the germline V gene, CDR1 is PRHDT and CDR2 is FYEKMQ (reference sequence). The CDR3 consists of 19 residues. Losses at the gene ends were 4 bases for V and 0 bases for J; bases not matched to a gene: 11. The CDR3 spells CASSWVLAGGEASTDTQYF. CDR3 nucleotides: TGTGCCAGCAGCTGGGTACTAGCGGGAGGCGAAGCTAGCACAGATACGCAGTATTTT.

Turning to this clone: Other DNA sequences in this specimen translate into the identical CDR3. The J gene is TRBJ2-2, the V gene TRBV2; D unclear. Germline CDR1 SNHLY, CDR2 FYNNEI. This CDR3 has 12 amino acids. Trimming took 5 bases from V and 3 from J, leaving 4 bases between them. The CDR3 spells CASSLYTGELFF. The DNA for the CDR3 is TGTGCCAGCAGTCTGTACACCGGGGAGCTGTTTTTT.